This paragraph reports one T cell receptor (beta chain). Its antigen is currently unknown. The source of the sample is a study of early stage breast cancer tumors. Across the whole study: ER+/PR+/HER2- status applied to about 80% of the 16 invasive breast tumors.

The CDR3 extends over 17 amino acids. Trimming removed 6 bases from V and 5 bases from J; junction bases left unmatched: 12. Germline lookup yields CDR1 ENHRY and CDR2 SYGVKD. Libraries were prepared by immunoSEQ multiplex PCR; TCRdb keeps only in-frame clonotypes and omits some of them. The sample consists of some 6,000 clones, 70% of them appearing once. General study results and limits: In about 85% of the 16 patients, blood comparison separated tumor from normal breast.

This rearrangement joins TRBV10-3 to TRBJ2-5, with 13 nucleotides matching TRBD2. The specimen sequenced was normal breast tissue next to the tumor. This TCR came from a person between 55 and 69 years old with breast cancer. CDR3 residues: CAISDSGTSGTRETQYF. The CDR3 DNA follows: TGTGCCATCAGCGACTCCGGGACTAGCGGGACCAGGGAGACCCAGTACTTC.